The 3 T cell receptor beta chains below all came from one sample that was sequenced in a study of T-cell reconstitution after alpha-beta-depleted transplantation in children. This sample's TCRbeta library carried unique molecular identifier barcodes. TCRdb itself ran the PCR reads through MiXCR, one entry per CDR3 protein. There are a few hundred thousand distinct CDR3 sequences in the sample; roughly 18% occur only once, and over 3% lies in the top ten. This specimen was PBMCs from the stem cell graft donor, taken from the stem cell graft. Every receptor here comes from a human donor who donated a stem cell graft to a child with acute lymphoblastic leukemia.

This clonotype has a handful of counts. The rearrangement uses TRBV7-9 and TRBJ2-1; a possible D gene is TRBD1 (7 bases). V was pared by 2 bases and J by 4 bases, with 12 bases between. The CDR3 is 15 residues long. CDR1 is SEHNR, CDR2 FQNEAQ, per germline (reference sequence). The CDR3 sequence: CASSLLQGRYNEQFF. CDR3 DNA sequence: TGTGCCAGCAGCTTATTACAGGGGAGGTACAATGAGCAGTTCTTC. The variable domain in full, completed from reference TRBV7-9 and TRBJ2-1, reads DTGVSQNPRHKITKRGQNVTFRCDPISEHNRLYWYRQTLGQGPEFLTYFQNEAQLEKSRLLSDRFSAERPKGSFSTLEIQRTEQGDSAMYLCASSLLQGRYNEQFFGPGTRLTVL.

This clonotype was recorded a few times. This chain uses TRBV4-1 with TRBJ2-3; D is perhaps TRBD2 (6 bases). Trimming removed 1 base from V and 14 bases from J, with 19 bases in between. Germline V gene data show CDR1 as MGHRA and CDR2 as YSYEKL. This CDR3 region has 14 residues. The CDR3: CASSQGRDSSLGYF. The CDR3 DNA sequence: TGCGCCAGCAGCCAAGGGCGGGATAGTAGTTTGGGGTATTTT.

This clonotype showed up just once. The J gene is TRBJ2-5, the V gene TRBV6-5; 7 bases are a match to TRBD1. Germline lookup yields CDR1 MNHEY and CDR2 SVGAGI. This CDR3 is 13 amino acids long. Trimming cost V 4 bases and J 5 bases; bases outside gene matches: 4. DNA for the CDR3: TGTGCCAGCAGTTGGACAGGTCCGGAGACCCAGTACTTC. As protein: CASSWTGPETQYF.